Listed below are T cell receptor beta chains from one sample, sequenced in a study of CD8+ T cells in alopecia areata. The assay was immunoSEQ multiplex PCR, and TCRdb's table has in-frame clones only and misses some. The profile shows roughly 250,000 clones, roughly 69% of them singletons. This material consisted of CD4+ T cells sorted from blood, taken at week 0. The origin of the receptors is a human donor with alopecia areata. The CDR3 runs from the conserved cysteine through the conserved F or W. The D gene is left open where the match is weak. The size field is filled for only some rows; it gives once, few, many or a size class.

TRBJ1-2	TRBD1	TRBV29-1	-	TGCAGCGTTGATGGACAGGGGGCGCGCGGCTACACCTTC	CSVDGQGARGYTF
TRBJ2-4	-	TRBV2	-	TGTGCCAGCAGTGCTACGACAGGGAGGGTAGCCAAAAACATTCAGTACTTC	CASSATTGRVAKNIQYF
TRBJ2-1	-	TRBV5-4	-	TGTGCCAGCAGCTTAATCGGACCAAATGAGCAGTTCTTC	CASSLIGPNEQFF
TRBJ1-1	-	TRBV5-4	once	TGTGCCAGCAGCTGGATAGACAGGTTCAATAGGGAAGCTTTCTTT	CASSWIDRFNREAFF
TRBJ2-5	-	TRBV7-2	-	TGTGCCAGCAGCTTAGGGGCCGGCTTGGGAGAGACCCAGTACTTC	CASSLGAGLGETQYF
TRBJ1-1	TRBD1	TRBV10-3	-	TGTGCCATCAAGGGACAGGGGAGGACTGAAGCTTTCTTT	CAIKGQGRTEAFF
TRBJ1-2	TRBD1	TRBV27	-	TGTGCCAGCAGACCGACAGGGGCATCGAGGGGCTACACCTTC	CASRPTGASRGYTF
TRBJ2-5	-	TRBV30	-	TGTGCCTGGAAGGGGCAGGGGAGCCAAGAGACCCAGTACTTC	CAWKGQGSQETQYF
TRBJ1-1	-	TRBV30	-	TGTGCCTGGACACGGGTCATGAACACTGAAGCTTTCTTT	CAWTRVMNTEAFF
TRBJ1-3	TRBD1	TRBV11-2	-	TGTGCCAGCAGCCGCGGACAGGGGCCTTACCCCTCTGGAAACACCATATATTTT	CASSRGQGPYPSGNTIYF
TRBJ1-2	TRBD1	TRBV29-1	-	TGCAGCGGGGACAGGAATGGCTACACCTTC	CSGDRNGYTF
TRBJ2-7	TRBD1	TRBV29-1	few	TGCAGCGCAACGACAGGGGGATATGAGCAGTACTTC	CSATTGGYEQYF
TRBJ2-5	TRBD2	TRBV29-1	-	TGCAGCGTTGCCCCCAGGACTAGCGGGGAAGAGACCCAGTACTTC	CSVAPRTSGEETQYF
TRBJ2-5	TRBD1	TRBV30	-	TGTGCCTGGAGTGTAGTGAGAAGAACAGGGGGGAAGGGGACCCAGTACTTC	CAWSVVRRTGGKGTQYF
TRBJ1-2	-	TRBV29-1	-	TGCAGCGTTACAGGGATGCATGGCTACACCTTC	CSVTGMHGYTF
TRBJ2-3	-	TRBV19	-	TGTGCCAGTAATTCAGGGGGGACAGATACGCAGTATTTT	CASNSGGTDTQYF
TRBJ1-5	-	TRBV29-1	-	TGCAGCGTTGGATCAGGGGACGGGCAGCCCCAGCATTTT	CSVGSGDGQPQHF
TRBJ1-6	-	TRBV7-3	-	TGTGCCAGGGTAAATTCACCCCTCCACTTT	CARVNSPLHF
TRBJ2-2	TRBD2	TRBV6-5	-	TGTGCCAGCAGTTCTACTAGCGGGGGGCCTACCGGGGAGCTGTTTTTT	CASSSTSGGPTGELFF
TRBJ2-3	-	TRBV7-3	few	TGTGCCAGCAGCTTAACGGCAGGCACAGATACGCAGTATTTT	CASSLTAGTDTQYF
TRBJ2-2	-	TRBV14	few	TGTGCCAGCAGCCCAGCTACACCTAACACCGGGGAGCTGTTTTTT	CASSPATPNTGELFF
TRBJ1-2	-	TRBV4-1	-	TGCGCCAGCAGCCAGCGTACACTTACGAACTATGGCTACACCTTC	CASSQRTLTNYGYTF
TRBJ2-1	TRBD1	TRBV5-6	-	TGTGCCAGCAGCAGAATGGACAGGAGCCCGGATGAGCAGTTCTTC	CASSRMDRSPDEQFF
TRBJ2-1	-	TRBV4-3	few	TGCGCCAGCAGCCAAGATCTGGCCGGATCCACGACGGAGCAGTTCTTC	CASSQDLAGSTTEQFF
TRBJ2-7	TRBD1	TRBV30	-	TGTGCCTGGAGGGGGGGACAGGGATCCTACGAGCAGTACTTC	CAWRGGQGSYEQYF
TRBJ2-1	-	TRBV5-1	-	TGCGCCAGCACCTCCAGACAGCCCAATGAGCAGTTCTTC	CASTSRQPNEQFF
TRBJ1-5	-	TRBV6-1	-	TGTGCCAGCGGCGCGACCGAGGGGAATCAGCCCCAGCATTTT	CASGATEGNQPQHF
TRBJ1-2	TRBD1	TRBV30	once	TGTGCCTGGACTCGGGGACAGGGGTCCTATGGCTACACCTTC	CAWTRGQGSYGYTF
TRBJ1-5	-	TRBV19	-	TGTGCCAGTAGTACAGACGGGAATCAGCCCCAGCATTTT	CASSTDGNQPQHF
TRBJ1-1	-	TRBV10-3	-	TGTGCCATCAGTGAATCCACAGGACGAAACACTGAAGCTTTCTTT	CAISESTGRNTEAFF
TRBJ2-3	TRBD2	TRBV29-1	few	TGCAGCGTTGTGGTAGCGGGGAGCACAGATACGCAGTATTTT	CSVVVAGSTDTQYF
TRBJ2-1	-	TRBV4-3	few	TGCGCCAGCAGCCCAGAACGGGGTAGTTCCTACAATGAGCAGTTCTTC	CASSPERGSSYNEQFF
TRBJ1-6	TRBD1	TRBV27	-	TGTGCCAGCAGTTACAGGGGAAGGGATTCACCCCTCCACTTT	CASSYRGRDSPLHF
TRBJ1-6	-	TRBV7-9	-	TGTGCCAGCAGCTTCCGGGCGAACTATAATTCACCCCTCCACTTT	CASSFRANYNSPLHF
TRBJ2-1	-	TRBV7-9	-	TGTGCCAGCAGCTTAACCCTGCCGCAGTTCTTC	CASSLTLPQFF
TRBJ1-4	TRBD1	TRBV6-5	-	TGTGCCAGCAGTTACTCACAGGGGTTAGACGAAAAACTGTTTTTT	CASSYSQGLDEKLFF
TRBJ1-1	-	TRBV2	-	TGTGCCAGCAGTGGCACATTTTACGCTGAAGCTTTCTTT	CASSGTFYAEAFF
TRBJ2-3	TRBD2	TRBV4-1	-	TGCGCCAGCAGCCAAGATAGCGGGGGATTCACAGATACGCAGTATTTT	CASSQDSGGFTDTQYF
TRBJ2-5	TRBD2	TRBV30	-	TGTGCCTGGGGCCTGGATAGCGGGGAAGAGACCCAGTACTTC	CAWGLDSGEETQYF
TRBJ2-2	-	TRBV7-3	-	TGTGCCAGCAGCGACAGATACACCGGGGAGCTGTTTTTT	CASSDRYTGELFF
TRBJ2-2	TRBD2	TRBV30	few	TGTGCCTGGAGCGGCCGACTAGCGCTCACCGGGGAGCTGTTTTTT	CAWSGRLALTGELFF
TRBJ1-3	-	TRBV30	-	TGTGCCTGGAGTGTATCGTTAGCTGGAAACACCATATATTTT	CAWSVSLAGNTIYF
TRBJ2-1	-	TRBV18	-	TGTGCCAGCTCCCTCTGGGACAATGAGCAGTTCTTC	CASSLWDNEQFF
TRBJ2-5	-	TRBV10-3	once	TGTGCCATCAGTGATCAAGAGACCCAGTACTTC	CAISDQETQYF
TRBJ2-5	TRBD2	TRBV29-1	few	TGCAGCGTCCCACTAGCGGGGTTGGAGACCCAGTACTTC	CSVPLAGLETQYF
TRBJ2-1	TRBD2	TRBV7-6	-	TGTGCCAGCACACGCGGGGGGTTAAGCTCCTACAATGAGCAGTTCTTC	CASTRGGLSSYNEQFF
TRBJ1-5	-	TRBV30	-	TGTGCCTGGAGTCAATCCGCAGAGGTGGGCAATCAGCCCCAGCATTTT	CAWSQSAEVGNQPQHF
TRBJ2-3	-	TRBV29-1	-	TGCAGCGTTTTGCCCGGGGGCACAGATACGCAGTATTTT	CSVLPGGTDTQYF
TRBJ2-5	TRBD1	TRBV29-1	-	TGCAGCGTCCAAGCTTTGACAGGGGGCTTGCGAGGGACCCAGTACTTC	CSVQALTGGLRGTQYF
TRBJ1-2	-	TRBV7-2	-	TGTGCCACCGCTATCCGGAGCCTCTATGGCTACACCTTC	CATAIRSLYGYTF
TRBJ1-6	-	TRBV7-9	-	TGTGCCAGCAGCTTAGCCCTCCGAGACGGCGTTGAGTCACCCCTCCACTTT	CASSLALRDGVESPLHF
TRBJ1-1	-	TRBV5-5	-	TGTGCCAGCAGCCGAACTGCATACGAAGCTTTCTTT	CASSRTAYEAFF
TRBJ2-7	-	TRBV5-6	once	TGTGCCAGCACCTCGCTAGGGTACGAGCAGTACTTC	CASTSLGYEQYF
TRBJ2-3	-	TRBV30	-	TGTGCCGGTAACTCAGGGAGCACAGATACGCAGTATTTT	CAGNSGSTDTQYF